This T cell receptor beta chain came from a study of blood T cell repertoires in COVID-19. Turning to the study itself: Acute and convalescent COVID-19 samples came from the United States, Italy and Spain. The cDNA or gDNA used as material had been derived from T cells, B-cell-depleted T cells, or PBMCs.

A single count supports this clone. The V gene lost 1 base and the J gene lost 8 bases, with 12 bases spanning the gap. Germline loops: CDR1 SGHTA, CDR2 FQGNSA. The CDR3 has 14 amino acids. Recruitment covered about two dozen US areas and drew participants whose ages spanned about 18 to 89 years. Cohort 3 recovered donors had two negative PCRs, clearance, or symptom resolution. Produced via immunoSEQ multiplex PCR; TCRdb's table is partial and in-frame only. The table records some 340,000 clones, roughly four fifths of them present only once. The chain joins TRBV7-2 to TRBJ2-1; D perhaps matches TRBD2 (5 bases). The clonotype comes from a woman aged 45-65 years who had recovered from COVID-19. Sequenced material: PBMCs or T cells enriched from blood (not recorded which). The CDR3 DNA follows: TGTGCCAGCAGCTTAGTAGAAAGGACTTATGAGCAGTTCTTC. Residues: CASSLVERTYEQFF.